This TCR beta chain derives from a study of blood T cells in healthy people across ages (dated by TCRdb to about 2015). At the level of the whole study: In model experiments, template switching captured roughly one uniquely barcoded TCR beta cDNA molecule for every two T cells. The study measured age-related changes in TCR beta repertoire diversity using deep sequencing normalized with unique cDNA molecular identifiers. The donors were split into four age groups: young (average about 15 years), middle-aged (nearly 40), aged (around 67) and long-lived (roughly 77). To avoid experimental bias, donors of different ages were randomly spread across the sequencing lanes. Two additional independent replicas of 1 million unique cDNA reads from the same blood draw were analyzed for two donors (one aged 18 to 30 and one aged 80 or older). Overall study results and their limits: As age increased, observed TCR beta diversity per million T cells dropped in a roughly linear way, and a significant reduction was already evident by age roughly 40. Bulk unsorted PBMC profiling prevented conclusive comparison of naive and antigen-experienced compartments. The CMV infection status of donors was not known, potentially confounding age-related changes in expanded clonotypes. Observed TCR beta diversity correlated strongly with the percentage of naive T cells measured by flow cytometry. Estimates of total diversity based on one million sequenced T cells were considered lower bounds and underestimates. Compared with the aged group, the long-lived group had more naive CD4+ T cells, fewer expanded clones and increased TCR diversity, a pattern suggesting age selection.

There are a few counts of this clonotype. No antigen is known for it. No per-base quality is available; no much larger clone lies one base away. Systemically healthy Caucasian individuals from Russia, about 38 in total and aged roughly 6 to 100 years, were included as donors. Each donor gave 8.5 to 10 milliliters of peripheral blood, collected into EDTA-treated Vacutainer tubes. PBMCs were isolated by Ficoll-Paque density-gradient centrifugation, with at least 6 million obtained per sample. Total RNA was extracted from PBMCs with Trizol reagent, with at least 6 micrograms obtained per sample. For every donor, flow cytometry on a PBMC aliquot measured the percentage of naive CD45RAhigh/CD27high T cells. The CDR3 measures 14 amino acids from cysteine to phenylalanine. Left in the record is the CDR3 DNA by itself, 42 bases read in frame from the first base. CDR1 SGHTA and CDR2 FQGTGA are derived from the germline V gene. Trimming removed 4 bases from V and 1 base from J, leaving 9 bases between the germline ends.

The method behind the library was 5' RACE. The data were produced on an Illumina HiSeq 2500. A second roughly 6 to 11 cycle PCR used a sample-barcoded 5' primer and a J-beta primer mix. A template-switch 5' adaptor carrying 12 random nucleotides introduced a unique molecular identifier onto each TCR beta cDNA molecule. At least 2.5 million CDR3-containing paired-end reads were obtained from each sample. All of the RNA was converted into first-strand cDNA using the Mint cDNA synthesis kit, with a TRBC-specific oligonucleotide serving as the primer. Following uracil-DNA glycosylase treatment, all cDNA underwent a first 18-cycle PCR with the universal primers M1SS and BC2_uni_R. The source study handled its data this way. Each sample was normalized by randomly selecting 1 million high-quality reads, each carrying a distinct molecular identifier. Instead of being binned into consensus sequences, reads that shared molecular identifiers were thrown out. CDR3 identification, clonotype clustering and error correction used MiTCR with a Q25 quality threshold and the strictest error-elimination algorithm. A nonparametric unseen species model using Euler transformation provided a lower-bound estimate of total TCR beta diversity. TCRdb applied fastp at Q25 and MiXCR to the public reads, then kept only in-frame beta chains. CDR3 protein duplicates are merged, each entry listing the most common genes and DNA. The V and J calls follow TCRdb's processing rather than the paper's. For this sample the table gives about 1.5 million distinct CDR3 sequences, of which roughly 40% were detected only once. The top ten clonotypes cover 6.5% to 10% of the sample.

Sequencing used blood. This receptor was identified in a woman aged 18-29 years in good health. The chain couples TRBV7-3 to TRBJ2-3, with the D gene too uncertain to name. The encoded CDR3 is CASSSQRGTDTQYF. In nucleotide form, the sequence is TGTGCCAGCAGCTCCCAGAGAGGCACAGATACGCAGTATTTT.